This TCR beta chain was sequenced for a study of shared clonotypes between healthy human individuals. Study-wide context: CD4 naive and memory got three plates each, CD8 naive two, CD8 memory one.

The V end was cut by 0 bases, the J end by 7 bases, with 19 bases between. This CDR3 has 16 residues. CDR1 and CDR2 (germline): MNHEY, SVGAGI. Details on this clone: Its specificity is not known.

Sequencing was performed with immunoSEQ multiplex PCR; in TCRdb, only in-frame clones are kept and a portion is missing. The sample lists approximately 530,000 clones; roughly 95% were seen once. Study observations and caveats: Generation probabilities were higher for clonotypes shared across all four sorted-subset donors than for unshared ones.

The J gene is TRBJ2-7, the V gene TRBV6-5, with no clear D. The sample comprised naive CD4+ T cells sorted from blood. Documented subset: CD45RA+ positively selected. The source of this sequence is a woman aged 25 to 45 in good health. The CDR3 sequence: CASSYSKSSAVLEQYF. The CDR3 region has the DNA TGTGCCAGCAGTTACTCGAAGAGTTCGGCCGTCCTTGAGCAGTACTTC.